This TCR beta chain was captured by sequencing in a study of PD-1 blockade in mismatch repair-deficient tumors. Study-level points and caveats: Tumor-resident clones, often absent from pretreatment blood, expanded after pembrolizumab and then contracted.

With V trimmed by 4 bases and J by 5 bases, 11 bases remained unmatched. The CDR3 runs to 15 residues. Germline lookup yields CDR1 SGDLS and CDR2 YYNGEE. The method was immunoSEQ multiplex PCR; TCRdb's version includes in-frame clones alone and lacks a portion of them. Of 100,000 to 150,000 clones listed, about 88% are singletons. As to this clone: Its antigen is not identified.

The chain employs TRBV9 and TRBJ1-1; 7 positions match TRBD1. The TCR comes from an adult with mismatch repair-deficient cancer. This specimen consisted of peripheral blood, obtained 44 weeks after starting pembrolizumab. In DNA form, the CDR3 reads TGTGCCAGCAGCCCGAGACAGGGAGTTAGGACTGAAGCTTTCTTT. Protein product: CASSPRQGVRTEAFF.